The clone carrying this T cell receptor (beta chain) was found once. Antigen: not known. This sample was taken from a study of shared clonotypes between healthy human individuals. Positively selected for CCR7, the CD45RO-negative cells used as naive CD8 cells excluded terminally differentiated effector memory CD45RA+ cells. Assay used: immunoSEQ multiplex PCR; TCRdb lists only in-frame clones, some missing. This sample yields approximately 840,000 clones, of which about 96% are seen a single time; less than 0.25% belongs to the top ten. Trimming pared 1 base from V and 1 base from J, leaving 8 bases between. The CDR3 contains 14 residues. Germline CDR1 LGHNA, CDR2 YSLEER. General study points: Generally, estimated richness proved larger in naive subsets than it did in memory subsets. Non-shared clonotypes had lower generation probabilities than those shared by all four donors. An effect of sequencing depth on clonotype sharing among donors was expected. Four donors held around 5% of naive CD4 clonotypes in common.

The chain recombines TRBV4-3 with TRBJ2-7; perhaps TRBD1 as D (6 bases). Specimen: naive CD8+ T cells sorted from blood. The sequence came from a man younger than 45 in good health. The CDR3 sequence is CASSQGTDSYEQYF. CDR3 sequence (DNA): TGCGCCAGCAGCCAAGGGACAGATTCCTACGAGCAGTACTTC.